This paragraph reports one T cell receptor (beta chain). This specimen belongs to a study of blood T cell repertoires in COVID-19. For the study at large: COVID-19 samples collected from the United States, Italy and Spain covered acute and convalescent phases.

Germline V CDR1 and CDR2: MNHEY, SVGAGI. The CDR3 extends over 16 amino acids. The V end was cut by 4 bases, the J end by 0 bases, with 13 bases between. Profiling relied on immunoSEQ multiplex PCR, and the TCRdb table lists in-frame clones only, not all of them. The sample yields a few hundred thousand clones, 81% seen once. The TCR comes from a human donor with acute or convalescent COVID-19. The donor label of this sample is uncertain. The sequencing sample was made of peripheral blood. This chain uses TRBV6-5 with TRBJ2-1; a possible D gene is TRBD1 (6 bases). In nucleotides, the CDR3 is TGTGCCAGCAGTTTCCTACCGACAGGCTCCTACAATGAGCAGTTCTTC. Its translation is CASSFLPTGSYNEQFF.